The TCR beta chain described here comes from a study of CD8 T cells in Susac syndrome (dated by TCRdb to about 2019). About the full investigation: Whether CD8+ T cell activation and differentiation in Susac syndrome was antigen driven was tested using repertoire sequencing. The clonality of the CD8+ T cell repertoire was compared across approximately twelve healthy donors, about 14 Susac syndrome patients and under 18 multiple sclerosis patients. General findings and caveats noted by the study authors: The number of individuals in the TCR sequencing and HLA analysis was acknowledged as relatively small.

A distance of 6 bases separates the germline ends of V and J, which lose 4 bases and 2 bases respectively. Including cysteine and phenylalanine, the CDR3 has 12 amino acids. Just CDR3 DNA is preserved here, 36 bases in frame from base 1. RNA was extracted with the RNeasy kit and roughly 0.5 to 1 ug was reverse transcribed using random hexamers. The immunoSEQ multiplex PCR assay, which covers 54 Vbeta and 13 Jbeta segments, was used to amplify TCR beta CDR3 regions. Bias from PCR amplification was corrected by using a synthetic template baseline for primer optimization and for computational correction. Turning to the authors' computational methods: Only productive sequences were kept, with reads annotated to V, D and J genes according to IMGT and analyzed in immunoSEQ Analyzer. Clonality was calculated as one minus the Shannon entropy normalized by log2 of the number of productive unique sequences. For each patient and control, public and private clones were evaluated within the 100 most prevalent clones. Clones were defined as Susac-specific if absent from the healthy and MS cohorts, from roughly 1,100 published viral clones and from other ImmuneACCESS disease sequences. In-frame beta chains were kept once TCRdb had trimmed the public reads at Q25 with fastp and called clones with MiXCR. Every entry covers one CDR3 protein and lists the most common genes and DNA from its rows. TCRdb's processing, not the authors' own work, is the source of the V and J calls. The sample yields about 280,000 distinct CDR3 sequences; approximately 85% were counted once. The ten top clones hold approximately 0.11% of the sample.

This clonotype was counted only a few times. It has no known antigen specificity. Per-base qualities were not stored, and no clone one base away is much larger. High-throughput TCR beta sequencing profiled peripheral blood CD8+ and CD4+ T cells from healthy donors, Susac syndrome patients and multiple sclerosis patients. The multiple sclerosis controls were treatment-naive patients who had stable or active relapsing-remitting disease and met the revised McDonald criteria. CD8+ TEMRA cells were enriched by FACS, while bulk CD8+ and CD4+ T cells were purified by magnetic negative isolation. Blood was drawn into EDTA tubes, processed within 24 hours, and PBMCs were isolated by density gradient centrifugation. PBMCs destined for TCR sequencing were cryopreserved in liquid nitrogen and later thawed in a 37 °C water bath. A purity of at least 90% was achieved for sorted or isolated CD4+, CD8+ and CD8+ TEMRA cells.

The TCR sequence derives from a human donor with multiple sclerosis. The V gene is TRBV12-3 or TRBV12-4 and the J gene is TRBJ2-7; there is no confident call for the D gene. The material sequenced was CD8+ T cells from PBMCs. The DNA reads TGTGCCAGCAGTTCGGACGCCTACGAGCAGTACTTC. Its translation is CASSSDAYEQYF.